This TCR beta chain was profiled in a study of blood T cell repertoires in COVID-19. Background on the study: Material from acute and convalescent COVID-19 was sourced from the United States, Italy and Spain. T cells, B-cell-depleted T cells, or PBMCs supplied cDNA or gDNA.

Followed longitudinally, the Seattle patients had been enrolled during active infection. In germline, CDR1 is KGHDR, CDR2 SFDVKD. CDR3 length: 12 residues. V lost 1 base and J 9 bases, leaving 5 bases between the germline ends. In the study's own analysis: For nucleated cells, counts were estimated from reference gene primer amplification. The repertoire was sequenced with immunoSEQ multiplex PCR; TCRdb's copy has only in-frame clones and lacks some. The V and J calls and clone size are taken from that table; D and trimming were inferred from the DNA. The table records 300,000 to 350,000 clones, 75% to 95% of them present only once.

The rearrangement uses TRBV24-1 and TRBJ2-2, with D unresolved. This clonotype was sampled from a woman aged 25 to 39 with COVID-19, enrolled during active disease. Material for sequencing was peripheral blood. DNA of the CDR3: TGTGCCACCAGTGATTTAGCTAGGGAGCTGTTTTTT. Amino acid sequence: CATSDLARELFF.